This T cell receptor (beta chain) was documented in a study of T-cell memory formation after mild COVID-19. After removal of 7 bases from V and 3 bases from J, the junction contained 12 bases not matched to a gene. Germline-derived CDR1 and CDR2 are SQVTM and ANQGSEA. The CDR3 length is 15 residues. Study-wide points: Day 15 to 85 contractors were CD4/CD8 balanced; later expanders leaned CD4+.

TCRdb ran MiXCR on the 5' RACE reads and lists one entry per CDR3 protein. The data show 140,000 to 150,000 distinct CDR3 sequences, around 25% seen once. This clonotype was recorded a few times. Its antigen is still unknown. The source of this sequence is an adult woman who had mild COVID-19 (a few samples of this study predate the infection). Cell type and time point are not known. V gene TRBV29-1 combines with J gene TRBJ2-3, with 8 bases that match TRBD2. Material for sequencing was PBMCs or a T cell subset sorted from them (not recorded which). The CDR3 sequence is CSALPGGMETDTQYF. CDR3 DNA sequence: TGCAGCGCCCTGCCGGGGGGGATGGAGACAGATACGCAGTATTTT.